The rows below give T cell receptor beta chains drawn from one sample of a study of yellow fever vaccine responses in identical twins. TCRdb reprocessed the RT-PCR reads via MiXCR and lists one record per CDR3 protein. This sample has some 800 distinct CDR3 sequences, with around 86% found just once. Specimen: T cells from blood (PBMCs), unsorted or a sorted subset (not recorded which), collected before or after yellow fever vaccination (not recorded which). The receptors come from a female donor who received the yellow fever vaccine. CDR3s include the opening cysteine and the closing phenylalanine or tryptophan.

CDR3 protein	V gene	J gene
CASSLVGTGSHNEQFF	TRBV11-2	TRBJ2-1
CASSFSGSSETQYF	TRBV11-1	TRBJ2-5
CASSESLAETQYF	TRBV2	TRBJ2-5
CASSQDELTEAFF	TRBV4-3	TRBJ1-1
CAISETANTGELFF	TRBV10-3	TRBJ2-2
CASSLDPVRQGEQFF	TRBV11-3	TRBJ2-1
CASSPGVQGGNQPQHF	TRBV10-1	TRBJ1-5
CASSDVKRGAETQYF	TRBV6-4	TRBJ2-5
CASSDQPDRVDYEQYF	TRBV11-2	TRBJ2-7
CASSLALLGSEQFF	TRBV5-4	TRBJ2-1
CASSQGTGLWPQHF	TRBV4-1	TRBJ1-5
CASSLREGSQPQHF	TRBV6-2/TRBV6-3	TRBJ1-5
CASRTQGASYEQYF	TRBV7-3	TRBJ2-7
CASSQDLLELAGGDTQYF	TRBV4-3	TRBJ2-3
CASSPLPSGELFF	TRBV13	TRBJ2-2
CASSSGTAPNYGYTF	TRBV6-2/TRBV6-3	TRBJ1-2
CASSQDSSLQFF	TRBV11-3	TRBJ2-1
CASSLGVSYEQYF	TRBV7-9	TRBJ2-7
CASSQDIMEVSSYNEQFF	TRBV4-3	TRBJ2-1
CASGTGTYEQYF	TRBV11-1	TRBJ2-7
CASSSTGAVNSPLHF	TRBV4-3	TRBJ1-6
CATSELGQTEAFF	TRBV24-1	TRBJ1-1
CASSLGGRGADTQYF	TRBV27	TRBJ2-3
CASSRVGTGDSNQPQHF	TRBV4-1	TRBJ1-5
CASSFVAGTYEQYF	TRBV11-1	TRBJ2-7
CASSYGTYQGSPLHF	TRBV5-5	TRBJ1-6
CSADTSGGLNEQFF	TRBV20-1	TRBJ2-1
CASSYPAGVLTDTQYF	TRBV6-2/TRBV6-3	TRBJ2-3
CASSQVPGRGLEPQHF	TRBV4-1	TRBJ1-5
CASSFRTEPPPYNEQFF	TRBV12-3/TRBV12-4	TRBJ2-1